The 13 T cell receptor beta chains reported below all come from one sample, sequenced in a study of neoadjuvant nivolumab and ipilimumab in lung cancer. Using immunoSEQ multiplex PCR, the repertoire was profiled, and TCRdb retains in-frame clones only, with some absent. The sample lists tens of thousands of clones, approximately 85% occurring once. This sample comprised tumor tissue, obtained after neoadjuvant nivolumab, alone or with ipilimumab, at or shortly before surgery. All receptors derive from an adult with non-small cell lung cancer.

The V gene is TRBV11-2, the J gene TRBJ2-3, with D possibly being TRBD1 or TRBD2 (5 bases each). Trimming cost V 5 bases and J 0 bases, with 15 bases left between them. Looked up from germline, CDR1 is SGHAT and CDR2 is FQNNGV. The CDR3 runs 16 residues. This CDR3 reads CASSPRGGLSTDTQYF. The CDR3 region has the DNA TGTGCCAGCAGCCCCCGGGGCGGCCTGAGCACAGATACGCAGTATTTT. The full variable domain, its missing parts supplied by reference TRBV11-2 and TRBJ2-3, is EAGVAQSPRYKIIEKRQSVAFWCNPISGHATLYWYQQILGQGPKLLIQFQNNGVVDDSQLPKDRFSAERLKGVDSTLKIQPAKLEDSAVYLCASSPRGGLSTDTQYFGPGTRLTVL.

The chain joins TRBV4-2 to TRBJ2-7, with TRBD2 matching over 7 bases. With 0 bases clipped from V and 2 bases from J, the junction kept 7 bases outside the gene matches. This CDR3 has 16 residues. The germline V gene has CDR1 LGHNA and CDR2 YNFKEQ. DNA of the CDR3: TGTGCCAGCAGCCAAGATCCGGGAGGTGGTGCCTACGAGCAGTACTTC. It yields the protein CASSQDPGGGAYEQYF.

The chain uses TRBV5-4 and TRBJ1-5, with D hard to call. The CDR3 totals 15 residues. V was clipped by 2 bases and J by 9 bases, with 18 bases between them. CDR1 and CDR2 (germline): SGHNT, YYREEE (reference sequence). CDR3 region: CASSFSSGEGAPQHF. DNA of the CDR3: TGTGCCAGCAGCTTTAGCAGCGGTGAGGGTGCGCCCCAGCATTTT. Full variable domain (remainder filled in from reference TRBV5-4 and TRBJ1-5): ETGVTQSPTHLIKTRGQQVTLRCSSQSGHNTVSWYQQALGQGPQFIFQYYREEENGRGNFPPRFSGLQFPNYSSELNVNALELDDSALYLCASSFSSGEGAPQHFGDGTRLSIL.

The genes are TRBV6-1 and TRBJ2-1; D is perhaps TRBD2 (7 bases). V was trimmed by 6 bases and J by 5 bases, leaving 17 bases between them. Germline V gene sequence: CDR1 MNHNS, CDR2 SASEGT. CDR3 size: 15 residues. Here the CDR3 reads CASRPGAGANNEQFF. In nucleotides, the CDR3 is TGTGCCAGCAGGCCAGGGGCGGGAGCGAACAATGAGCAGTTCTTC.

This chain uses TRBV30 with TRBJ1-4; TRBD1 might be the D (5 bases). Trimming pared 4 bases from V and 6 bases from J, leaving 21 bases between. The germline V gene has CDR1 GTSNPN and CDR2 SVGIG (reference sequence). The CDR3 extends over 16 amino acids. The chain's CDR3 is CAWNVWDPSGDEKLFF. The DNA of the CDR3 is TGTGCCTGGAACGTGTGGGACCCAAGCGGGGATGAAAAACTGTTTTTT.

Regarding this clone: A junction end diverges from the germline sequence, so it may reflect a read error. The chain is built from TRBV11-3 and TRBJ2-1; 7 bases agree with TRBD2. CDR3 length: 14 amino acids. The V gene's germline CDR1 is SGHNT and CDR2 YENEEA. The CDR3 DNA reads TGTGCCAGCTCCCCTGGGGGGGTCTACGATGAGCAGTTCTTC. Translated: CASSPGGVYDEQFF.

V usage is TRBV10-2 and J usage is TRBJ2-7; 9 bases are shared with TRBD2. The CDR3 sequence is 14 residues long. The germline V gene encodes CDR1 WSHSY and CDR2 SAAADI. J lost 6 bases, V lost 4 bases, and 7 bases had no gene match. CDR3 DNA: TGCGCCAGCAGTGGTATAGCGGGAGAGATCGAGCAGTACTTC. Translated: CASSGIAGEIEQYF.

The CDR3, as DNA: TGCAGCGTTGGGGTCGTCCTTCGGGACACTGAAGCTTTCTTT. Translation: CSVGVVLRDTEAFF. The chain links TRBV29-1 to TRBJ1-1; unclear D gene. With 4 bases removed from V and 3 bases from J, the gap between germline ends came to 15 bases. The CDR3 runs to 14 residues. Germline CDR1 SQVTM, CDR2 ANQGSEA.

CDR3 sequence reads: CAGTSGSLTDTQYF. The CDR3 DNA is TGTGCTGGAACTAGCGGGAGTCTGACAGATACGCAGTATTTT. This sequence joins TRBV30 and TRBJ2-3; 11 nucleotides align to TRBD2. There are 14 residues in the CDR3. CDR1 and CDR2 from the germline V gene are GTSNPN and SVGIG (reference sequence).

The V call is TRBV5-5, the J call TRBJ2-6; 7 positions agree with TRBD2. CDR1 and CDR2 (germline): SGHKS, YYEKEE (reference sequence). The V gene end was trimmed by 5 bases and the J gene end by 1 base; junction bases not matched to a gene: 12. This CDR3 region has 18 residues. The CDR3 DNA reads TGTGCCAGCAGGCCCGGGGGGAGGGAGATTTCTGGGGCCAACGTCCTGACTTTC. It is translated as CASRPGGREISGANVLTF.

The chain joins TRBV18 to TRBJ2-7; perhaps TRBD1 as D (5 bases). The CDR3 is 16 residues long. CDR1 KGHSH and CDR2 LQKENI come from the germline V gene. Trimming removed 2 bases at V and 2 bases at J, with 16 bases between. The CDR3 here is CASSPSLWTTTYEQYF. The CDR3 DNA reads TGTGCCAGCTCACCATCCTTATGGACAACAACCTACGAGCAGTACTTC.

The rearrangement joins TRBV18 to TRBJ2-3; TRBD1 agrees at 7 bases. CDR3 length: 15 amino acids. J was trimmed by 1 base and V by 3 bases; bases with no gene match: 4. CDR1 and CDR2 from the germline V gene are KGHSH and LQKENI. CDR3 sequence: CASSPLQGGTDTQYF. The DNA of the CDR3 is TGTGCCAGCTCACCGCTCCAGGGGGGCACAGATACGCAGTATTTT. Full variable domain (outside the CDR3, taken from reference TRBV18 and TRBJ2-3): NAGVMQNPRHLVRRRGQEARLRCSPMKGHSHVYWYRQLPEEGLKFMVYLQKENIIDESGMPKERFSAEFPKEGPSILRIQQVVRGDSAAYFCASSPLQGGTDTQYFGPGTRLTVL.

V gene TRBV20-1 combines with J gene TRBJ2-3; weak D call: TRBD2 (5 bases). The CDR3 contains 11 residues. Trimming shortened V by 6 bases and J by 4 bases, and 8 bases separated the two germline ends. CDR1 and CDR2 (germline): DFQATT, SNEGSKA (reference sequence). DNA of the CDR3: TGCAGTGCCTCACTAGCAGATACGCAGTATTTT. Translation: CSASLADTQYF.